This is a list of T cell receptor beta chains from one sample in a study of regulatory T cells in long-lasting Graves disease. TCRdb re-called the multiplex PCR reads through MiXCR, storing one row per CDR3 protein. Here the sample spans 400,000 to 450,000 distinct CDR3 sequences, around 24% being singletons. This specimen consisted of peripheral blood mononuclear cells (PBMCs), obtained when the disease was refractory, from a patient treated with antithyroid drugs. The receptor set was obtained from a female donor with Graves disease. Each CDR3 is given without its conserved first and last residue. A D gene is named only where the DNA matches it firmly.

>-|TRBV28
ASNQGGGNSPLH
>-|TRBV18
ASSPDRYKEKLF
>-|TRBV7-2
AGTPGGSRGEQY
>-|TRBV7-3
ASSFPGQQGGYT
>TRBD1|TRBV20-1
SASRDSTFNTIY
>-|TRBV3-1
ASSQTGTTGEKLF
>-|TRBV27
ASSLRFGGGTYEQY
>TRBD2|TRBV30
AWRGLAGVNEQF
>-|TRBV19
ASSVGDITTGELF
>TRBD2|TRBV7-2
ASSPVSGPYEQY
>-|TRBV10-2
ASSVRLGRVNEQF
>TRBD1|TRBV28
ASSTPLDRERQPQH
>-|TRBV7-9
ASSLWFMDIRSGGYT
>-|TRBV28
ASSFRSSFGYT
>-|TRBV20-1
SASNLENTEAF
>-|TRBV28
ASSKLQNYGYT
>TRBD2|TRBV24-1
ATSELKRGSTDTQY
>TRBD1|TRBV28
ASSLGGTGGRNEQY
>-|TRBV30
AWSTNGLHNTEAF
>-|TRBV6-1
ASRQDPSNQPQH
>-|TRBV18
ASSQRPYQETQY
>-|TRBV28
ASTLSPGVGETQY
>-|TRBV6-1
ASSQGGEGNQPQH
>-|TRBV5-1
ASSFASGYSYEQY
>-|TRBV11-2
ASSLGSTHEQY
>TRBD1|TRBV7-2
ASSSTGVGEQY
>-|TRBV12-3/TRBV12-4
ASSSDSIGEQY
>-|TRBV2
ASIADRSYNSPLH
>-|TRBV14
ASSLNSIYEQY
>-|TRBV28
ASSSDSLYEQY
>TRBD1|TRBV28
ASSLPGQGNEKLF